Only a few counts were recorded for the clone carrying this T cell receptor beta chain. The data were obtained in a study of blood T cell repertoires in COVID-19. Overall study context: Material from acute and convalescent COVID-19 was sourced from the United States, Italy and Spain. Sources were T cells, B-cell-depleted T cells, or PBMCs; the material itself was cDNA or gDNA.

With 8 bases removed from V and 5 bases from J, the gap between germline ends came to 12 bases. The CDR3 is 12 residues long. Germline CDR1 and CDR2: MDHEN and SYDVKM. Measured with immunoSEQ multiplex PCR; TCRdb has only the in-frame clones, and not every one. Here the sample spans 220,000 or so clones, roughly 79% being singletons. The chain has TRBV28 and TRBJ1-1; D might be TRBD1 (6 bases). The sample comprised peripheral blood. The TCR comes from a woman over 75 with acute or convalescent COVID-19. The CDR3 spells CASLTGLTEAFF. The CDR3 nucleotides read TGTGCCAGCCTTACAGGGTTAACTGAAGCTTTCTTT.